The next 14 T cell receptor beta chains were all read from a single sample in a study of a mutant IDH1 vaccine in newly diagnosed glioma. Described time point: baseline, week 1 (first vaccination visit). This sample's treatment: pre-vaccination baseline after standard-of-care therapy. Using immunoSEQ multiplex PCR, the repertoire was profiled, and TCRdb retains in-frame clones only, with some absent. The repertoire holds tens of thousands of clones, with about 80% as singletons. Sequencing was performed on PBMCs, taken from a glioma patient treated with radiotherapy, temozolomide or both. Receptors originate from a woman between 35 and 50 years old with glioma.

V gene TRBV29-1 combines with J gene TRBJ2-7, with D uncertain. V dropped 7 bases and J dropped 3 bases, with 19 bases sitting between them. Per the germline V gene, CDR1 is SQVTM and CDR2 is ANQGSEA. The CDR3 is 14 residues long. The CDR3 sequence is CSAVTPNSLYEQYF. The CDR3 DNA reads TGCAGCGCCGTGACCCCCAATTCTCTCTACGAGCAGTACTTC.

V and J are TRBV30 and TRBJ1-6; D ambiguous. This CDR3 spans 12 amino acids. Germline loops: CDR1 GTSNPN, CDR2 SVGIG (reference sequence). The V end was cut by 2 bases, the J end by 5 bases, with 4 bases between. CDR3 in amino acids: CAWSTHNSPLHF. The CDR3 coding sequence is TGTGCCTGGAGTACTCATAATTCACCCCTCCACTTT.

This chain connects TRBV4-1 to TRBJ2-3; 7 bases match TRBD2. Germline CDR1 is MGHRA and CDR2 is YSYEKL. Trimming at V came to 1 base and at J to 3 bases, leaving 13 bases not matched to a gene. This CDR3 comprises 18 residues. The CDR3 here is CASSQGPWGPGGTDTQYF. CDR3 DNA: TGCGCCAGCAGCCAAGGTCCCTGGGGACCGGGGGGTACAGATACGCAGTATTTT.

In its sample, this clone was seen a few times. The CDR3 DNA reads TGTGCCATCAGCCTCGGGGACGACCCCTATGGCTACACCTTC. Translated: CAISLGDDPYGYTF. The chain couples TRBV10-3 to TRBJ1-2; D might be TRBD1 (5 bases). The germline CDR1 and CDR2 sequences are ENHRY and SYGVKD. Trimming removed 6 bases from V and 4 bases from J, with 15 bases in between. There are 14 residues in the CDR3.

The chain employs TRBV19 and TRBJ2-1; TRBD2 agrees at 15 bases. V lost 5 bases, J lost 7 bases, and 3 bases stayed unmatched. In germline, CDR1 is LNHDA, CDR2 SQIVND (reference sequence). The length of the CDR3 is 15 residues. This chain's CDR3 is CASSPGLAGGNEQFF. CDR3 nucleotide sequence: TGTGCCAGTAGTCCGGGACTAGCGGGGGGAAATGAGCAGTTCTTC.

This chain connects TRBV5-1 to TRBJ1-3, with D possibly matching TRBD1 (6 bases). V lost 0 bases, J lost 2 bases, and 9 bases lay in between. The V gene's germline CDR1 is SGHRS and CDR2 YFSETQ. This CDR3 is 15 amino acids long. For the CDR3, the DNA is TGCGCCAGCAGCTTGGAGGCAGGGGCTGGAAACACCATATATTTT. The encoded protein is CASSLEAGAGNTIYF.

J is TRBJ1-1 and V is TRBV6-1; D remains ambiguous. The length of the CDR3 is 11 residues. Germline V gene sequence: CDR1 MNHNS, CDR2 SASEGT. V lost 5 bases to trimming and J lost 7 bases, with 8 bases between them. CDR3 sequence: CASSRKGEAFF. The DNA of the CDR3 is TGTGCCAGCAGTCGGAAGGGTGAAGCTTTCTTT.

The chain recombines TRBV5-5 with TRBJ2-7; D unclear. The CDR3 runs to 11 residues. V was shortened by 0 bases and J by 2 bases, with 0 bases between the two germline ends. From germline, CDR1 is SGHKS and CDR2 YYEKEE (reference sequence). CDR3 in amino acids: CASSLAYEQYF. CDR3 bases: TGTGCCAGCAGCTTGGCCTACGAGCAGTACTTC.

This clone has just a few counts. J is TRBJ1-3 and V is TRBV29-1; D gene ambiguous. The CDR3 length is 15 residues. Trimming removed 5 bases at V and 0 bases at J, with 14 bases between. Germline V lookup: CDR1 SQVTM, CDR2 ANQGSEA. CDR3 coding DNA: TGCAGCGTTCTCGGTGGGTCCAACTCTGGAAACACCATATATTTT. Its translation is CSVLGGSNSGNTIYF.

The chain combines TRBV7-8 with TRBJ2-7; TRBD1 agrees at 7 bases. The V and J ends lost 4 bases and 0 bases, in that order; junction bases with no gene match: 6. Germline CDR1 reads SGHVS; CDR2 reads FQNEAQ. The CDR3 runs to 15 residues. The CDR3 DNA is TGTGCCAGCAGCTCAAGGACAGGCCCCTCCTACGAGCAGTACTTC. Its translation is CASSSRTGPSYEQYF.

This clone was seen once. The chain's CDR3 is CASSSGPHGPHGYTF. The CDR3, as DNA: TGTGCCAGCAGTTCTGGACCCCATGGCCCTCATGGCTACACCTTC. The chain is built from TRBV27 and TRBJ1-2; D not resolved. The V end lost 4 bases, the J end lost 6 bases, and 18 bases lay between the germline ends. This CDR3 region has 15 residues. Germline V lookup: CDR1 MNHEY, CDR2 SMNVEV (reference sequence).

The chain uses TRBV5-1 and TRBJ2-2; possibly TRBD1 for D (5 bases). The CDR3 sequence is 13 residues long. Trimming left V 4 bases short and J 6 bases short, with 10 bases between. From germline, CDR1 is SGHRS and CDR2 YFSETQ. In DNA, the CDR3 is TGCGCCAGCAGCCCGGTAGGGGCCGGGGAGCTGTTTTTT. Residues: CASSPVGAGELFF.

The chain joins TRBV29-1 to TRBJ2-1; possibly TRBD1 for D (5 bases). This CDR3 region has 12 residues. The V gene's germline CDR1 is SQVTM and CDR2 ANQGSEA. Trimming left V 6 bases short and J 3 bases short, with 9 bases between. The CDR3 coding sequence is TGCAGCGTGGACATACGCTACAATGAGCAGTTCTTC. Its translation is CSVDIRYNEQFF.

The chain employs TRBV9 and TRBJ2-5, with D possibly TRBD2 on 6 matching bases. CDR3 length: 15 amino acids. Germline CDR1 and CDR2: SGDLS and YYNGEE. Trimming cost V 1 base and J 7 bases, with 17 bases left between them. CDR3 region: CASSVLALDPGTQYF. In nucleotides, the CDR3 is TGTGCCAGCAGCGTACTAGCGCTAGACCCAGGGACCCAGTACTTC.